Listed below are T cell receptor beta chains from one sample, sequenced in a study of blood T cells in healthy people across ages. TCRdb analysed the 5' RACE reads with MiXCR anew, one entry per CDR3 protein. Among roughly 1.9 million distinct CDR3 sequences listed, roughly two fifths were seen once. The sequencing sample was made of blood. All receptors derive from a human donor in good health. Each CDR3 is given with its conserved first and last residue. The D gene is left open where the match is weak. Expanded clones are given a class, and other clones once, few, many or no size at all.

cdr3_length,j_call,v_call,d_call,clone_size,cdr3_aa,cdr3_nt
14,TRBJ2-7,TRBV13,-,-,CASSLRTRPYEQYF,TGTGCCAGCAGCTTAAGGACAAGACCATACGAGCAGTACTTC
15,TRBJ2-7,TRBV20-1,TRBD1,few,CSAFNSGTGRHEQYF,TGCAGTGCCTTTAATTCCGGGACAGGGCGGCACGAGCAGTACTTC
16,TRBJ2-1,TRBV7-2,TRBD1,few,CASSQMWDSSYNEQFF,TGTGCCAGCAGCCAAATGTGGGACAGCTCCTACAATGAGCAGTTCTTC
13,TRBJ1-2,TRBV24-1,-,many,CATSDRYNYGYTF,TGTGCCACCAGTGACAGATATAACTATGGCTACACCTTC
16,TRBJ2-3,TRBV20-1,TRBD2,once,CSARTPGGLSTDAQYF,TGCAGTGCTAGGACTCCGGGGGGGCTGAGCACAGATGCGCAGTATTTT
16,TRBJ2-3,TRBV5-1,TRBD1,-,CASSLRTGSGTDTQYF,TGCGCCAGCAGCTTACGGACAGGGAGTGGGACAGATACGCAGTATTTT
16,TRBJ1-3,TRBV3-1,-,-,CASSQGFRVSGNTIYF,TGTGCCAGCAGCCAAGGATTCCGGGTCTCTGGAAACACCATATATTTT
12,TRBJ1-5,TRBV6-6,-,few,CASTADQRPQHF,TGTGCCAGCACGGCCGATCAGAGGCCCCAGCATTTT
13,TRBJ1-2,TRBV29-1,-,-,CSAFVITNYGYTF,TGCAGCGCCTTCGTAATAACTAACTATGGCTACACCTTC
14,TRBJ2-7,TRBV20-1,TRBD2,-,CSARDPTSAYEQYF,TGCAGTGCTAGAGATCCAACTAGCGCGTACGAGCAGTACTTC
13,TRBJ1-6,TRBV28,-,-,CASTRSNNSPLHF,TGTGCCAGCACGAGAAGTAATAATTCACCCCTCCACTTT
13,TRBJ2-2,TRBV9,-,-,CASSPRVPGELFF,TGTGCCAGCAGCCCTCGGGTACCCGGGGAGCTGTTTTTT
14,TRBJ2-3,TRBV7-2,TRBD2,-,CASRQTSTTDTQYF,TGTGCCAGCAGACAGACTAGCACCACAGATACGCAGTATTTT
13,TRBJ2-5,TRBV4-1,TRBD2,few,CASSLGTKGTQYF,TGCGCCAGCAGCCTTGGGACTAAAGGGACCCAGTACTTC
14,TRBJ1-1,TRBV5-1,-,-,CASSLTGLHTEAFF,TGCGCCAGCAGCTTAACAGGGTTACACACTGAAGCTTTCTTT
15,TRBJ1-5,TRBV2,TRBD1,-,CASRPGQSKNQPQHF,TGTGCCAGCAGACCGGGACAGAGCAAAAATCAGCCCCAGCATTTT
15,TRBJ1-6,TRBV7-2,-,few,CASSLSHGNNSPLHF,TGTGCCAGCAGCTTATCACACGGGAATAATTCACCCCTCCACTTT
12,TRBJ2-7,TRBV10-3,-,-,CAIRDRSDEQYF,TGTGCCATCAGGGATAGGTCCGACGAGCAGTACTTC
13,TRBJ2-7,TRBV29-1,TRBD1,-,CSVKTGVNPEQYF,TGCAGCGTTAAGACAGGGGTGAATCCCGAGCAGTACTTC
15,TRBJ1-5,TRBV18,-,-,CASSPASSDNQPQHF,TGTGCCAGCTCACCAGCGTCCAGTGATAACCAGCCCCAGCATTTT
16,TRBJ1-2,TRBV19,-,few,CASSIDLEVQHYGYTF,TGTGCCAGTAGTATAGATTTAGAAGTACAGCACTATGGCTACACCTTC
19,TRBJ2-6,TRBV20-1,TRBD1,-,CSARELGDRVNSGANVQTF,TGCAGTGCTAGAGAACTGGGGGACAGGGTCAACTCTGGGGCCAACGTCCAGACTTTC
14,TRBJ2-1,TRBV5-5,-,few,CASSFSEGLGEQFF,TGTGCCAGCAGCTTTAGTGAGGGACTGGGTGAGCAGTTCTTC
13,TRBJ1-2,TRBV12-3/TRBV12-4,-,few,CASSTNRDYGYTF,TGTGCCAGCAGTACCAACAGGGACTATGGCTACACCTTC
16,TRBJ1-1,TRBV5-1,-,-,CASRWGLRGPNTEAFF,TGCGCCAGCAGATGGGGGCTTCGGGGGCCTAACACTGAAGCTTTCTTT
12,TRBJ2-1,TRBV29-1,-,-,CSAQWAGNEQFF,TGCAGCGCGCAGTGGGCGGGCAATGAGCAGTTCTTC
16,TRBJ2-6,TRBV7-9,-,many,CASSFSLSSGANVLTF,TGTGCCAGCAGCTTTTCACTGTCCTCTGGGGCCAACGTCCTGACTTTC
15,TRBJ2-1,TRBV20-1,TRBD2,few,CSAAPLAGAYNEQFF,TGCAGTGCCGCCCCACTAGCGGGGGCCTACAATGAGCAGTTCTTC
17,TRBJ2-2,TRBV12-3/TRBV12-4,TRBD2,-,CASSLESSGVNTGELFF,TGTGCCAGCAGTTTGGAATCTAGCGGGGTAAACACCGGGGAGCTGTTTTTT
15,TRBJ2-3,TRBV12-3/TRBV12-4,TRBD2,-,CASSLGGGQVDTQYF,TGTGCCAGCAGTTTAGGCGGGGGGCAGGTAGATACGCAGTATTTT
17,TRBJ1-2,TRBV5-4,-,-,CASSLIIQGTTNYGYTF,TGTGCCAGCAGCTTAATCATACAGGGAACGACTAACTATGGCTACACCTTC
15,TRBJ1-2,TRBV7-9,TRBD1,few,CASSTPGQGAYGYTF,TGTGCCAGCAGTACCCCGGGACAGGGAGCTTATGGCTACACCTTC
15,TRBJ2-7,TRBV6-1,-,few,CASSDTVPFLWEQYF,TGTGCCAGCAGTGATACAGTTCCCTTTCTGTGGGAGCAGTACTTC
14,TRBJ2-7,TRBV5-1,-,-,CASSLNRELDEQYF,TGCGCCAGCAGCTTGAACAGGGAGTTGGACGAGCAGTACTTC
16,TRBJ2-3,TRBV29-1,-,few,CSVEDLSGAVTDTQYF,TGCAGCGTTGAAGATCTCTCAGGGGCGGTCACAGATACGCAGTATTTT
17,TRBJ2-5,TRBV28,TRBD1,-,CASSFPRTGFEGETQYF,TGTGCCAGCAGTTTTCCCCGGACAGGATTTGAGGGGGAGACCCAGTACTTC
13,TRBJ2-1,TRBV2,-,few,CASSVSRVGEQFF,TGTGCCAGCAGTGTGTCGAGGGTCGGTGAGCAGTTCTTC
18,TRBJ1-5,TRBV5-1,-,-,CASSFHEKGETSNQPQHF,TGCGCCAGCAGCTTCCACGAGAAGGGAGAGACGAGCAATCAGCCCCAGCATTTT
14,TRBJ2-7,TRBV2,-,-,CASSEQGSNYEQYF,TGTGCCAGCAGTGAACAGGGTTCAAACTACGAGCAGTACTTC
15,TRBJ2-3,TRBV9,-,-,CASSVDPLVQGTQYF,TGTGCCAGCAGCGTCGACCCCTTGGTGCAAGGTACGCAGTATTTT
15,TRBJ2-7,TRBV29-1,TRBD1,few,CSVEDRRTGTYEQYF,TGCAGCGTTGAAGATCGCAGGACAGGCACCTACGAGCAGTACTTC
19,TRBJ2-7,TRBV4-2,-,few,CASSQVGAGIVDPSYEQYF,TGTGCCAGCAGCCAAGTGGGGGCGGGGATCGTAGATCCGTCCTACGAGCAGTACTTC
13,TRBJ1-1,TRBV20-1,-,-,CSARKGGDTEAFF,TGCAGTGCTAGGAAAGGGGGAGACACTGAAGCTTTCTTT